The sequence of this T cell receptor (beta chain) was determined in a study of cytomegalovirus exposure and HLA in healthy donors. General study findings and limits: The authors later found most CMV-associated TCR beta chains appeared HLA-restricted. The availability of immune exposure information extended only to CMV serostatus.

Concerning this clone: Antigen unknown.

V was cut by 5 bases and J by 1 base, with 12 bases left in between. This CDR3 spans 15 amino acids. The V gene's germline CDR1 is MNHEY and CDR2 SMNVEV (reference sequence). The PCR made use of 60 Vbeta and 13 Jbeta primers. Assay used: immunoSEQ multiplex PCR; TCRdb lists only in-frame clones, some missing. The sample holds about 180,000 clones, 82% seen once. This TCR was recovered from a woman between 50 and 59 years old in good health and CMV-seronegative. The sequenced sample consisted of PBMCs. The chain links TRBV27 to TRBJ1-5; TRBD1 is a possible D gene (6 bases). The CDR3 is CASSPSRGSNQPQHF. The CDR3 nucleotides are TGTGCCAGCAGTCCTAGCAGGGGAAGCAATCAGCCCCAGCATTTT.